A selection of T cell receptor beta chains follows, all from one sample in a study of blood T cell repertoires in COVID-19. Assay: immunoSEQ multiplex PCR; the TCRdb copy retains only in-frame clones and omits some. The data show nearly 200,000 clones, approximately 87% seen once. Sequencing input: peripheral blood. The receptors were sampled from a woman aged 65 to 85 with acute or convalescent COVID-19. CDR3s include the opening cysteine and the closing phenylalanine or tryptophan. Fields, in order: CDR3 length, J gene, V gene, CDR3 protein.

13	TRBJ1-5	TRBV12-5	CASGLRDNQPQHF
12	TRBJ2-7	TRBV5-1	CASSSVSYEQYF
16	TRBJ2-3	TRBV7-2	CASTHLASGKTDTQYF
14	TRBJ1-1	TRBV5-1	CASSLVGWGEGAFF
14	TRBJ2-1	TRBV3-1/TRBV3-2	CASSPSTPTNEQFF
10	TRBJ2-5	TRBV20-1	CSANRETQYF
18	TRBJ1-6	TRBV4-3	CASSPKGAAGSYNSPLHF
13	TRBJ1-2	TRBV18	CASSPDRNSRYTF
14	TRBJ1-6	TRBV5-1	CASSLIANNSPLHF
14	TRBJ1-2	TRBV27	CASRSPGQGNGYTF
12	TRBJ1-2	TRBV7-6	CASSSGSYGYTF